This TCR beta chain is drawn from a study of T cells in localized non-small cell lung cancer. Assay used: immunoSEQ multiplex PCR; TCRdb lists only in-frame clones, some missing. The sample holds around 100,000 clones, roughly 90% seen once. V lost 6 bases to trimming and J lost 5 bases; unmatched junction nucleotides: 10. CDR1 LNHDA and CDR2 SQIVND come from the germline V gene (reference sequence). There are 15 residues in the CDR3. This TCR derives from a man between 40 and 70 years old with stage I squamous cell lung carcinoma. The rearrangement links TRBV19 to TRBJ1-2; the match to TRBD1 covers 9 bases. The sequencing used peripheral blood, collected before any cancer treatment. In DNA, the CDR3 is TGTGCCAGTAGCTATCGACCGGGACAGGGATATGGCTACACCTTC. This sequence encodes CASSYRPGQGYGYTF.